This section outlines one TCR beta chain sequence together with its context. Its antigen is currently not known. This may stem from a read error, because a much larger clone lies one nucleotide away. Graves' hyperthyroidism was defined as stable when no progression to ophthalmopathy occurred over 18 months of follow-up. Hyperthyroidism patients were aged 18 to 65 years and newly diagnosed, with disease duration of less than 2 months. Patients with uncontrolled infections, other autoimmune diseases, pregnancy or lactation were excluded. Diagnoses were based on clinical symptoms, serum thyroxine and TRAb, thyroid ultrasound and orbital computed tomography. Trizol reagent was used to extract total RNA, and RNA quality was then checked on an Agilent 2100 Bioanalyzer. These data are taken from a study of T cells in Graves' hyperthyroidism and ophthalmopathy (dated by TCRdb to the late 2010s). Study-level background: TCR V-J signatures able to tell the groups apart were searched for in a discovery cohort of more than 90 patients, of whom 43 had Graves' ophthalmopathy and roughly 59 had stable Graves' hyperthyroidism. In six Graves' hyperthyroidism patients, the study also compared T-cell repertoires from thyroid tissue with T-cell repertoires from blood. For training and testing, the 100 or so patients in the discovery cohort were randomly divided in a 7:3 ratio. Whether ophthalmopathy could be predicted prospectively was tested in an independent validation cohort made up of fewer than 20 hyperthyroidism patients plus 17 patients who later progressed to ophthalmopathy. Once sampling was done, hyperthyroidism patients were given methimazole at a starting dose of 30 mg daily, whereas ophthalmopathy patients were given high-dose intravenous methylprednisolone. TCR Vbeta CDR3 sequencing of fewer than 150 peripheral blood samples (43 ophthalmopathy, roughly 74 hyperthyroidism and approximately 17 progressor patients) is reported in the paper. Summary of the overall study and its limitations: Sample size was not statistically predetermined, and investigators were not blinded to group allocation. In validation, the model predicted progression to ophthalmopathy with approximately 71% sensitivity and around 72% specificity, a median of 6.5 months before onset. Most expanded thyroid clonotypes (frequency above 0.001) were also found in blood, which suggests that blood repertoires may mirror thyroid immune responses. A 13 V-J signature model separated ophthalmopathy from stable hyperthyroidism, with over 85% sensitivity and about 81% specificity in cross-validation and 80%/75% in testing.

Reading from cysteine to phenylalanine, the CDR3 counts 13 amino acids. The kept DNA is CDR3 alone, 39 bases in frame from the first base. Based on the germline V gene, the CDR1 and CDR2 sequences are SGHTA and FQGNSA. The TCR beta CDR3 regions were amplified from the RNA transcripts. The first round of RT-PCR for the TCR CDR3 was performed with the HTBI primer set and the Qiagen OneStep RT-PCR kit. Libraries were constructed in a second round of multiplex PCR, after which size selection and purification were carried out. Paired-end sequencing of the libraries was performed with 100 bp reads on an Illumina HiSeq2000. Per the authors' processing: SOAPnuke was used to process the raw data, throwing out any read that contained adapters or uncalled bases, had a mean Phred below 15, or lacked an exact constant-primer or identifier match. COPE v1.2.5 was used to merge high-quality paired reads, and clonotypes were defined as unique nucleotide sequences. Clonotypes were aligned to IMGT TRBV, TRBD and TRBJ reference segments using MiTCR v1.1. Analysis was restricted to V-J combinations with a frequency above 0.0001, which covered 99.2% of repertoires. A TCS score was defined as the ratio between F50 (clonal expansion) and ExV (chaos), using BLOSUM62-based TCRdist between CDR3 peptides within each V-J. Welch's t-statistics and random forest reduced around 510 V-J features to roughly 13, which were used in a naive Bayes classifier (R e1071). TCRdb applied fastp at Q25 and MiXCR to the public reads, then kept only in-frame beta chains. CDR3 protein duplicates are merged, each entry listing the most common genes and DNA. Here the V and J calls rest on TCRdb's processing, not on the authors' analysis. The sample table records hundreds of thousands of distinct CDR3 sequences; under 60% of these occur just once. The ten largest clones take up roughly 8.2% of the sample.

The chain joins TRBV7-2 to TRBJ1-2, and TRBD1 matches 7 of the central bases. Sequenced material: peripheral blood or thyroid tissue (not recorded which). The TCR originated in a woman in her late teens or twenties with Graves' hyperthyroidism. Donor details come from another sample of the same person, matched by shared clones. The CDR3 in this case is CASSQTGWEGCTF. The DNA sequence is TGTGCCAGCAGCCAGACAGGGTGGGAGGGCTGCACCTTC.